The entry that follows covers one TCR beta chain sequence. This CDR3 spans 16 amino acids. The trim removed 2 bases at V and 2 bases at J, leaving 9 bases unmatched. Germline V gene lookup returns CDR1 SGHDT and CDR2 YYEEEE. These data belong to a study of blood T cell repertoires in COVID-19. As for the study in general: T cells, B-cell-depleted T cells, or PBMCs provided the cDNA or gDNA that served as material.

Clones were read by immunoSEQ multiplex PCR, and TCRdb kept only the in-frame ones, dropping some. The sample has 250,000 to 350,000 clones; 80% to 90% are singletons. The participants were between roughly 18 and 89 years old and came from 24 US areas. Participants' own reports of clinical history determined their cohort assignment. In Cohort 3, a recovered donor had either two negative PCRs, clearance, or symptom resolution. Input material: PBMCs or T cells enriched from blood (not recorded which). The source is a woman aged 25 to 39 who had recovered from COVID-19. The V gene is TRBV5-6, the J gene TRBJ1-2; 7 nucleotides line up with TRBD1. In DNA, the CDR3 is TGTGCCAGCAGCTTACCTCAGACAGGGAAGAACTATGGCTACACCTTC. It translates to CASSLPQTGKNYGYTF.